A single sample is the source of the 14 T cell receptor beta chains below, sequenced in a study of human T cells and chemical hapten exposure. TCRdb itself ran the RACE reads through MiXCR, one entry per CDR3 protein. The repertoire holds more than 300,000 distinct CDR3 sequences, with more than 4.5% as singletons. Time point given: pre-sensitization, week 0. Treatment of the sample: therapeutic diphenylcyclopropenone sensitization with weekly scalp DPC. The sequenced sample was whole blood, obtained in connection with sensitization to the hapten diphenylcyclopropenone (DPC). These receptors were collected from a woman in her forties or fifties with alopecia areata. Some clones in this sample may be carry-over from other donors' samples.

This clonotype was detected ten times or more. The chain has TRBV3-1 and TRBJ2-7; no definite D call. The length of the CDR3 is 14 residues. V dropped 1 base and J dropped 2 bases, with 9 bases sitting between them. Germline V CDR1 and CDR2: LGHDT, YNNKEL (reference sequence). The DNA for the CDR3 is TGTGCCAGCAGCCAAGTGGCCACAGCCTACGAGCAGTACTTC. Encoded protein: CASSQVATAYEQYF.

The table lists this clonotype with many counts. The gene calls are TRBV7-6 and TRBJ2-3, with 14 bases aligning to TRBD2. The V segment lost 5 bases and the J segment 5 bases; nucleotides outside the gene matches: 6. Germline V lookup: CDR1 SGHVS, CDR2 FNYEAQ. The CDR3 has 16 amino acids. The DNA of the CDR3 is TGTGCCAGCAGCACGGGACTAGCGGGAGCGTTAGATACGCAGTATTTT. Translation: CASSTGLAGALDTQYF.

Ten or more counts support this clonotype. The V gene is TRBV29-1, the J gene TRBJ1-5, with D hard to call. Germline loops: CDR1 SQVTM, CDR2 ANQGSEA. The ends were cut back, 6 bases at V and 4 bases at J, with 10 bases in the middle. CDR3 length equals 12 residues. The CDR3 spells CSVGGENQPQHF. DNA for the CDR3: TGCAGCGTCGGCGGCGAAAATCAGCCCCAGCATTTT.

This chain uses TRBV4-1 with TRBJ2-7, with D perhaps TRBD1 or TRBD2 (6 bases each). The CDR3 length is 16 residues. Between the trimmed V and J ends, which lost 3 bases and 2 bases, there was a span of 17 bases. Germline V lookup: CDR1 MGHRA, CDR2 YSYEKL. CDR3: CASSHGRGRAPYEQYF. The DNA of the CDR3 is TGCGCCAGCAGCCATGGTCGGGGGCGCGCCCCCTACGAGCAGTACTTC.

This rearrangement joins TRBV20-1 to TRBJ2-7; possibly TRBD2 for D (5 bases). V lost 5 bases to trimming and J lost 4 bases, with 12 bases between them. The CDR3 has 12 amino acids. In germline, CDR1 is DFQATT, CDR2 SNEGSKA (reference sequence). CDR3 sequence reads: CSAPRTEYEQYF. The DNA of the CDR3 is TGCAGTGCTCCACGGACTGAATACGAGCAGTACTTC.

This clonotype has a handful of counts. The chain carries TRBV11-2 and TRBJ1-2; D is possibly TRBD1 (6 bases). CDR3 size: 16 residues. Germline loops: CDR1 SGHAT, CDR2 FQNNGV. V was trimmed by 5 bases and J by 4 bases, leaving 20 bases between them. CDR3 residues: CASSVGRGPVLYGYTF. The CDR3 DNA sequence: TGTGCCAGCAGCGTCGGACGGGGGCCCGTCCTCTATGGCTACACCTTC.

At least ten counts were recorded for this clonotype. The DNA of the CDR3 is TGTGCCAGCAGTTTGCCAGGGAAGAGCAATCAGCCCCAGCATTTT. Its protein is CASSLPGKSNQPQHF. The rearrangement joins TRBV12-3 or TRBV12-4 to TRBJ1-5; a weak D match, TRBD1 (5 bases). The V end was cut by 3 bases, the J end by 1 base, with 10 bases between. The CDR3 is 15 amino acids.

This clonotype was counted ten times or more. The rearrangement uses TRBV29-1 and TRBJ2-1, with TRBD1 identical over 10 bases. This CDR3 has 14 amino acids. From germline, CDR1 is SQVTM and CDR2 ANQGSEA. Trimming cost V 7 bases and J 9 bases; bases outside gene matches: 12. CDR3 nucleotides: TGCAGCGGCGCCGCGGGACAGGGGAACACTGAGCAGTTCTTC. As protein: CSGAAGQGNTEQFF.

This clonotype was detected only a few times. V gene TRBV15 combines with J gene TRBJ1-1; D is ambiguous. The CDR3 covers 12 residues. The germline V gene encodes CDR1 LNHNV and CDR2 YYDKDF (reference sequence). Trimming took 0 bases from V and 7 from J, leaving 6 bases between them. The CDR3 is CATSREWDEAFF. CDR3 DNA sequence: TGTGCCACCAGCAGAGAGTGGGATGAAGCTTTCTTT.

A few counts support this clonotype. The J gene is TRBJ1-5, the V gene TRBV24-1; TRBD1 matches at 9 bases. Trimming removed 2 bases from V and 1 base from J; junction bases left unmatched: 2. This CDR3 region has 16 residues. From germline, CDR1 is KGHDR and CDR2 SFDVKD. This CDR3 is CATSDSDRGSNQPQHF. The CDR3 DNA follows: TGTGCCACCAGTGATTCGGACAGGGGAAGCAATCAGCCCCAGCATTTT.

In its sample, this clonotype was seen many times. The chain recombines TRBV29-1 with TRBJ2-1; D tentatively reads TRBD1 or TRBD2 (7 bases each). The germline CDR1 and CDR2 sequences are SQVTM and ANQGSEA. The V gene lost 7 bases and the J gene lost 2 bases, with 15 bases spanning the gap. The CDR3 runs to 14 residues. CDR3 amino acids: CSAGRQGAYNEQFF. CDR3 nucleotide sequence: TGCAGCGCCGGGAGGCAGGGGGCCTACAATGAGCAGTTCTTC.

The sample holds many counts of this clonotype. The V gene is TRBV13, the J gene TRBJ2-7; D remains unclear. Germline V CDR1 and CDR2: PRHDT, FYEKMQ (reference sequence). V was cut by 5 bases and J by 6 bases, with 8 bases left in between. The CDR3 covers 11 residues. Written as DNA, the CDR3 is TGTGCCAGCAGCCTGACCCGCGAGCAGTACTTC. This sequence encodes CASSLTREQYF.

In this sample, this clonotype turned up many times. The chain combines TRBV5-1 with TRBJ2-1, with 7 bases matching TRBD1. CDR1 is SGHRS, CDR2 YFSETQ, per germline. The CDR3 has 15 residues. Trimming removed 3 bases from V and 8 bases from J; junction bases left unmatched: 11. CDR3 DNA sequence: TGCGCCAGCAGCTACGACAGGGCCACCATCGATGAGCAGTTCTTC. Residues: CASSYDRATIDEQFF.

The rearrangement uses TRBV5-1 and TRBJ1-2; no clear D gene. Trimming removed 0 bases from V and 2 bases from J, with 8 bases in between. Germline V CDR1 and CDR2: SGHRS, YFSETQ. There are 14 residues in the CDR3. For the CDR3, the DNA is TGCGCCAGCAGCTTGGAAGTCGGCAACTATGGCTACACCTTC. Translated: CASSLEVGNYGYTF.